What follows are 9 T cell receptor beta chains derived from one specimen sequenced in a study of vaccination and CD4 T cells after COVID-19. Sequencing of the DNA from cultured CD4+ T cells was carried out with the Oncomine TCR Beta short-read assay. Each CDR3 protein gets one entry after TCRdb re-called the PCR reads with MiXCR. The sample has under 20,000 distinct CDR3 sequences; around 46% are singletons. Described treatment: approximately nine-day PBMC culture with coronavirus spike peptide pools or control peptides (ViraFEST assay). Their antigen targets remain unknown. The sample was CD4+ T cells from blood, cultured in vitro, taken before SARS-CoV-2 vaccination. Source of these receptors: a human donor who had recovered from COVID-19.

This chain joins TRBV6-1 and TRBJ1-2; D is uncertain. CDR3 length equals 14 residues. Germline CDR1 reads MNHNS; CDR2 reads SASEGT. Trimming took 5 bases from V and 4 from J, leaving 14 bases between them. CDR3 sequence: CASSPIWQVYGYTF. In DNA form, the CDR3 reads TGTGCCAGCAGTCCGATTTGGCAGGTCTATGGCTACACCTTC.

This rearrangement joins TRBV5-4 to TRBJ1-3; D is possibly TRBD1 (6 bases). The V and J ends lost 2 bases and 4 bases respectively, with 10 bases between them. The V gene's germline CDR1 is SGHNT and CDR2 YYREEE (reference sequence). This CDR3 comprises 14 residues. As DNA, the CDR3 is TGTGCCAGCAGCTTAGCAGGGGCAGGAAACACCATATATTTT. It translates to CASSLAGAGNTIYF.

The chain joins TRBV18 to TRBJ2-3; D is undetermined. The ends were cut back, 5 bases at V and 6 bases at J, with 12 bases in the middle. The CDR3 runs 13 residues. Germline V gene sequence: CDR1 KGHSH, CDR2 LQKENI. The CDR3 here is CASSAPLSDTQYF. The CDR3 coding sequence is TGTGCCAGCTCAGCCCCTCTGTCGGATACGCAGTATTTT.

In DNA, the CDR3 is TGTGCCAGCAGCTCCGCCCTCGCTACGAGTGAGCAGTACTTC. Translation: CASSSALATSEQYF. The chain joins TRBV5-4 to TRBJ2-7; D is ambiguous. CDR1 is SGHNT and CDR2 is YYREEE in the germline V gene (reference sequence). The CDR3 is 14 amino acids. Trimming left V 3 bases short and J 7 bases short, with 17 bases between.

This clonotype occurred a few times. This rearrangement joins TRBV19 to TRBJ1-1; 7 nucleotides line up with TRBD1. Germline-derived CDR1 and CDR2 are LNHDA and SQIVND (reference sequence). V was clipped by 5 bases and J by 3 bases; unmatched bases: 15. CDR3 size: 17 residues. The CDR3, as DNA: TGTGCCAGTAGTCCACTCTACGTAACAGGGGATTACACTGAAGCTTTCTTT. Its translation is CASSPLYVTGDYTEAFF.

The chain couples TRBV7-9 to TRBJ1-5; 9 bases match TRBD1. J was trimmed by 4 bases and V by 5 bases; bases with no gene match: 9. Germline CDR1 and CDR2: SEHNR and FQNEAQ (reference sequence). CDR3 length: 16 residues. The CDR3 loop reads CASSNRTGGANQPQHF. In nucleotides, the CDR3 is TGTGCCAGCAGCAACCGAACAGGGGGCGCAAATCAGCCCCAGCATTTT.

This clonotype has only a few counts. The CDR3 DNA reads TGTGCCAGTAGTTTGGGGACCGATACGCAGTATTTT. Protein: CASSLGTDTQYF. The chain combines TRBV19 with TRBJ2-3; D is tentatively TRBD1 or TRBD2 (5 bases each). Deletions cut 5 bases from V and 6 bases from J, with 9 bases between. This CDR3 region has 12 residues. In germline, CDR1 is LNHDA, CDR2 SQIVND (reference sequence).

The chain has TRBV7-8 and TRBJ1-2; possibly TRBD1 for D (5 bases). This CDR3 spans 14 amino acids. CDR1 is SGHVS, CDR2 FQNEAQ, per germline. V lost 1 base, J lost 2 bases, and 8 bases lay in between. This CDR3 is CASSLVTENYGYTF. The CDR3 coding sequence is TGTGCCAGCAGCTTAGTGACAGAAAACTATGGCTACACCTTC.

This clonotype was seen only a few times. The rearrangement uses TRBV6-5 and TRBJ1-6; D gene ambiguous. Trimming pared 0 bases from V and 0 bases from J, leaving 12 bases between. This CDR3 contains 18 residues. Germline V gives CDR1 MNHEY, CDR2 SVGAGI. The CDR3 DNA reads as TGTGCCAGCAGTTACTCGCGTCCCCAAAGCTCCTATAATTCACCCCTCCACTTT. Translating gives CASSYSRPQSSYNSPLHF.